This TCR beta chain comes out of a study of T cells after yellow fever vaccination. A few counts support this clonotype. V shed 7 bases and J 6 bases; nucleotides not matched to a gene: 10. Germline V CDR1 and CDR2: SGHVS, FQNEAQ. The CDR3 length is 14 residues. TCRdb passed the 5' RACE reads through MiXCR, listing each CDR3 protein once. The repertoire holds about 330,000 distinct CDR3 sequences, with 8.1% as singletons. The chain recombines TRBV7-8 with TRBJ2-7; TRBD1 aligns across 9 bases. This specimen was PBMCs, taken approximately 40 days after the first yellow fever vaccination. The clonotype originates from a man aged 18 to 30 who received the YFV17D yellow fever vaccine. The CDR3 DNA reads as TGTGCCAGCACCTCCGGGACAGGGAGGTCCGAGCAGTACTTC. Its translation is CASTSGTGRSEQYF. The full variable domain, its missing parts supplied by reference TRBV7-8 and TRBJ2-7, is GAGVSQSPRYKVAKRGQDVALRCDPISGHVSLFWYQQALGQGPEFLTYFQNEAQLDKSGLPSDRFFAERPEGSVSTLKIQRTQQEDSAVYLCASTSGTGRSEQYFGPGTRLTVT.